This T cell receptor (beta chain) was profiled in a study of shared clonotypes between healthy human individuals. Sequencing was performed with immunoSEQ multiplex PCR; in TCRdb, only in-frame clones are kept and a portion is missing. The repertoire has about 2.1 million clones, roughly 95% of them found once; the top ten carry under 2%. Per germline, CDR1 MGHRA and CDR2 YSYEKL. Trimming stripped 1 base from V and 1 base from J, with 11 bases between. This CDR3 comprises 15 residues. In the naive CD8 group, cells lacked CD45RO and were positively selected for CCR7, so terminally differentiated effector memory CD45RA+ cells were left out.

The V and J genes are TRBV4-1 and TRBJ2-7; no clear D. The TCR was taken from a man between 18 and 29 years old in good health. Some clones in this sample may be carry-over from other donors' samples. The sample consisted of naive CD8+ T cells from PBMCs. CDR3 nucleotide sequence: TGCGCCAGCAGCCAAGGGTCCGACGGTTCCTACGAGCAGTACTTC. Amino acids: CASSQGSDGSYEQYF.